This TCR beta chain was identified in a study of cytomegalovirus exposure and HLA in healthy donors. For this clone: Antigen unknown.

Both 60 Vbeta primers and 13 Jbeta primers went into the PCR. Sequencing used immunoSEQ multiplex PCR; TCRdb keeps in-frame clones, though not all of them. Among fewer than 200,000 clones, roughly 82% were seen once, and the ten largest hold roughly 1.2%. The study, taken as a whole, reports: Presence/absence analyses treated sequencing depth as roughly uniform across donors. It was reported in a later analysis that an Asian-associated ancestry cluster showed fewer N-insertions than the approximately 670-donor mean.

CDR3 size: 11 residues. J lost 10 bases, V lost 6 bases, and 2 bases had no gene match. CDR1 is SGHNT, CDR2 YENEEA, per germline. The receptor comes from a girl aged 2 to 9 in good health and CMV-seropositive. The V call is TRBV11-3, the J call TRBJ2-1, with TRBD1 identical over 8 bases. Sequencing was carried out using PBMCs. CDR3 residues: CASSWTGEQFF. The DNA of the CDR3 is TGTGCCAGCAGTTGGACAGGGGAGCAGTTCTTC.